The 14 T cell receptor beta chains given below trace back to one sample, sequenced in a study of identical twins. TCRdb reprocessed the 5' RACE reads with MiXCR, giving one entry per CDR3 protein. The repertoire holds 310,000 or so distinct CDR3 sequences, with roughly 9.7% as singletons. These data also featured in a second study, about yellow fever vaccine responses in identical twins.

The sample consisted of CD8+ T cells sorted from blood. Source of these receptors: a woman under 30 in good health.

V and J are TRBV2 and TRBJ2-7; weak D call: TRBD1 (6 bases). Deletions cut 8 bases from V and 5 bases from J, with 22 bases between. Germline lookup yields CDR1 SNHLY and CDR2 FYNNEI. CDR3 length: 15 amino acids. CDR3 residues: CASQDGPGHNDEQYF. CDR3 nucleotide sequence: TGTGCCAGCCAGGACGGGCCGGGACATAATGACGAGCAGTACTTC.

V gene TRBV25-1 combines with J gene TRBJ2-7, with 8 bases that match TRBD1. J gave up 2 bases and V 1 base, and 16 bases lay outside the gene matches. Germline-derived CDR1 and CDR2 are MGHDK and SYGVNS. The CDR3 loop spans 19 amino acids. The CDR3 is CASSESRTGKVGPPYEQYF. CDR3 sequence (DNA): TGTGCCAGCAGTGAATCCCGGACAGGGAAGGTGGGACCCCCCTACGAGCAGTACTTC.

At least ten counts were recorded for this clonotype. The genes are TRBV9 and TRBJ2-2; 11 bases are shared with TRBD1. The CDR3 extends over 15 amino acids. CDR1 and CDR2 (germline): SGDLS, YYNGEE. V was pared by 9 bases and J by 4 bases, with 8 bases of the junction left unmatched. This chain's CDR3 is CANLVGTGGTGELFF. DNA of the CDR3: TGTGCCAACCTCGTTGGGACAGGGGGCACCGGGGAGCTGTTTTTT.

This clonotype was picked up many times. The gene calls are TRBV11-1 and TRBJ2-1; D is perhaps TRBD2 (6 bases). Germline loops: CDR1 SGHAT, CDR2 FQDESV (reference sequence). This CDR3 has 19 amino acids. The ends were cut back, 5 bases at V and 1 base at J, with 24 bases in the middle. The CDR3 coding sequence is TGTGCCAGCAGCGCAAACCCGGGACTCATCTTTTCATCCTACAATGAGCAGTTCTTC. Its protein product is CASSANPGLIFSSYNEQFF.

This clonotype was seen ten or more times. The CDR3 region has the DNA TGTGCCAGCAGCTCCGACTTGAACACCGGGGAGCTGTTTTTT. This sequence encodes CASSSDLNTGELFF. The gene calls are TRBV7-9 and TRBJ2-2, with D uncertain. This CDR3 spans 14 amino acids. Trimming stripped 4 bases from V and 1 base from J, with 7 bases between. Germline V gene lookup returns CDR1 SEHNR and CDR2 FQNEAQ (reference sequence).

This clonotype was counted at least ten times. The chain is built from TRBV4-1 and TRBJ2-1; D is unresolved. The CDR3 sequence is 13 residues long. The germline gives CDR1 MGHRA, CDR2 YSYEKL. Trimming cost V 1 base and J 6 bases, with 7 bases left between them. The CDR3: CASSQGLVNEQFF. The CDR3 nucleotides are TGCGCCAGCAGCCAAGGGCTAGTCAATGAGCAGTTCTTC.

J is TRBJ2-5 and V is TRBV12-3 or TRBV12-4, with D unresolved. This CDR3 spans 14 amino acids. V lost 6 bases and J 5 bases, leaving 16 bases between the germline ends. CDR3 coding DNA: TGTGCCAGCAGCCCCGTGGTAGCCAGCGAGACCCAGTACTTC. Translating gives CASSPVVASETQYF.

This clonotype was detected ten times or more. The chain employs TRBV5-1 and TRBJ1-3, with TRBD1 matching 7 bases. Germline V lookup: CDR1 SGHRS, CDR2 YFSETQ. Germline trimming cut 2 bases from V and 0 bases from J; bases unmatched to any gene: 2. This CDR3 region has 15 residues. The CDR3: CASSLGGASGNTIYF. The CDR3 region has the DNA TGCGCCAGCAGCTTAGGGGGCGCCTCTGGAAACACCATATATTTT. Using reference TRBV5-1 and TRBJ1-3 for the parts outside the CDR3, the full variable domain is KAGVTQTPRYLIKTRGQQVTLSCSPISGHRSVSWYQQTPGQGLQFLFEYFSETQRNKGNFPGRFSGRQFSNSRSEMNVSTLELGDSALYLCASSLGGASGNTIYFGEGSWLTVV.

The chain uses TRBV2 and TRBJ2-1, with D perhaps TRBD2 (5 bases). The germline V gene encodes CDR1 SNHLY and CDR2 FYNNEI. The CDR3 runs 13 residues. V was shortened by 0 bases and J by 10 bases, with 10 bases between the two germline ends. CDR3 sequence reads: CASSEAGIAEQFF. The CDR3 coding sequence is TGTGCCAGCAGTGAAGCGGGAATAGCGGAGCAGTTCTTC. Looking up the rest from reference TRBV2 and TRBJ2-1 gives the full variable domain: EPEVTQTPSHQVTQMGQEVILRCVPISNHLYFYWYRQILGQKVEFLVSFYNNEISEKSEIFDDQFSVERPDGSNFTLKIRSTKLEDSAMYFCASSEAGIAEQFFGPGTRLTVL.

In its sample, this clonotype was seen a few times. This chain connects TRBV4-3 to TRBJ2-1; D is perhaps TRBD2 (5 bases). With 0 bases removed from V and 9 bases from J, the gap between germline ends came to 21 bases. The CDR3 has 17 amino acids. CDR1 is LGHNA, CDR2 YSLEER, per germline. The CDR3 is CASSQELTDSSLGEQFF. CDR3 bases: TGCGCCAGCAGCCAAGAGTTGACGGACTCTAGTTTAGGTGAGCAGTTCTTC.

This clonotype was counted at least ten times. This CDR3 reads CASSLLRGGVSYEQYF. The CDR3 nucleotides are TGTGCCAGCAGCCTCCTGAGAGGGGGCGTCTCCTACGAGCAGTACTTC. J is TRBJ2-7 and V is TRBV11-2; 7 positions agree with TRBD1. CDR1 and CDR2 (germline): SGHAT, FQNNGV. This CDR3 is 16 amino acids long. After removal of 5 bases from V and 0 bases from J, the junction contained 10 bases not matched to a gene.

V is TRBV20-1 and J is TRBJ2-3; D might be TRBD2 (5 bases). V lost 0 bases to trimming and J lost 2 bases, with 21 bases between them. The CDR3 has 18 residues. The germline V gene encodes CDR1 DFQATT and CDR2 SNEGSKA (reference sequence). The CDR3: CSARDFIGRTSFTDTQYF. The CDR3 region has the DNA TGCAGTGCTAGAGATTTTATAGGAAGGACTTCCTTCACAGATACGCAGTATTTT.

This clonotype occurred many times. This chain connects TRBV20-1 to TRBJ2-1; TRBD2 matches at 9 bases. With 1 base clipped from V and 8 bases from J, the junction kept 6 bases outside the gene matches. The CDR3 has 14 residues. CDR1 and CDR2 from the germline V gene are DFQATT and SNEGSKA (reference sequence). CDR3 DNA sequence: TGCAGTGCTAGAGTTGCGGGAGGGGTCTATGAGCAGTTCTTC. This gives the protein CSARVAGGVYEQFF.

This sequence joins TRBV30 and TRBJ2-7; maybe TRBD1 (6 bases). Trimming removed 4 bases from V and 4 bases from J, with 17 bases in between. The V gene's germline CDR1 is GTSNPN and CDR2 SVGIG (reference sequence). CDR3 size: 14 residues. CDR3 in DNA: TGTGCCTGGACTCTGACAGGCATGGGATACGAGCAGTACTTC. This gives the protein CAWTLTGMGYEQYF.